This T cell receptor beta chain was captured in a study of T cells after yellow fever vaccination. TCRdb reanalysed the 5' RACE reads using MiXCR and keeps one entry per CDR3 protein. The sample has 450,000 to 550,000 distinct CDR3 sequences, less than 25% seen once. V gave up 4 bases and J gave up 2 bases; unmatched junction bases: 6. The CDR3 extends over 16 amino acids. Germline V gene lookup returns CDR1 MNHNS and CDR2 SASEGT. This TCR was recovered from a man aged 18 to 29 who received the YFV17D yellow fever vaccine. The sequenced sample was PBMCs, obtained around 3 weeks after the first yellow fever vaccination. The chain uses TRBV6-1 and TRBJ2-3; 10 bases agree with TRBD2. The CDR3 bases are TGTGCCAGCAGTGTTCTAGCGGGGGCGAACACAGATACGCAGTATTTT. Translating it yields CASSVLAGANTDTQYF.